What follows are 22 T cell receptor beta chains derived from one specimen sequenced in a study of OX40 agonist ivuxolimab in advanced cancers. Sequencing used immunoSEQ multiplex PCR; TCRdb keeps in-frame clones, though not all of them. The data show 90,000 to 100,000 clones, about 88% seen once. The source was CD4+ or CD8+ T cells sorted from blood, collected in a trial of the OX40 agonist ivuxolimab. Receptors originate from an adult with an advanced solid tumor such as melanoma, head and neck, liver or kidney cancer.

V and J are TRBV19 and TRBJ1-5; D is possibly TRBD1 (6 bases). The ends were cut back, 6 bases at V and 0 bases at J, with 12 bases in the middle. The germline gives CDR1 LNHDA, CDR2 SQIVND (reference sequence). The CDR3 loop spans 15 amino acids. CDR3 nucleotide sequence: TGTGCCAGTAGGTCGACAGGAAATAGCAATCAGCCCCAGCATTTT. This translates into CASRSTGNSNQPQHF.

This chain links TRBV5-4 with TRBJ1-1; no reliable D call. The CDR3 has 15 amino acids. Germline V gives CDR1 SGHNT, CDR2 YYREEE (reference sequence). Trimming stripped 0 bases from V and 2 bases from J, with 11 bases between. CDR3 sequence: CASSLAGTLNTEAFF. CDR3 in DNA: TGTGCCAGCAGCTTGGCGGGCACACTAAACACTGAAGCTTTCTTT.

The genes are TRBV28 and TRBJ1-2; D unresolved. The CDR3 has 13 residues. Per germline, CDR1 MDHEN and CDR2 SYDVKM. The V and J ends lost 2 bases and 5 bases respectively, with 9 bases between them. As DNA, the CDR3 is TGTGCCAGCAGTTTAGTCCAGGAGTATGGCTACACCTTC. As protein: CASSLVQEYGYTF.

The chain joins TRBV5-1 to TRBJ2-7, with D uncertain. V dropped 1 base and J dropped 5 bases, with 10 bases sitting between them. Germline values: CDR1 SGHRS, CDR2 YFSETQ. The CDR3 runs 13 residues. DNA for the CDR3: TGCGCCAGCAGCTTGAGTCGCGTCGACGAGCAGTACTTC. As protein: CASSLSRVDEQYF.

The CDR3 region is CASSGGQIDTGELFF. The CDR3 nucleotides read TGCGCCAGCAGCGGGGGACAGATTGACACCGGGGAGCTGTTTTTT. The V gene is TRBV5-1, the J gene TRBJ2-2; TRBD1 matches 7 bases. From germline, CDR1 is SGHRS and CDR2 YFSETQ. After removal of 4 bases from V and 3 bases from J, the junction contained 6 bases not matched to a gene. This CDR3 comprises 15 residues.

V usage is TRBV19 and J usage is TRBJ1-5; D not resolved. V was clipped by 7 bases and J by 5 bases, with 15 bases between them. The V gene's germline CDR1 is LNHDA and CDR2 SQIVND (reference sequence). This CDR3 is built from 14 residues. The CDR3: CASTSWGSDQPQHF. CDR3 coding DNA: TGTGCCAGTACCTCCTGGGGATCTGATCAGCCCCAGCATTTT.

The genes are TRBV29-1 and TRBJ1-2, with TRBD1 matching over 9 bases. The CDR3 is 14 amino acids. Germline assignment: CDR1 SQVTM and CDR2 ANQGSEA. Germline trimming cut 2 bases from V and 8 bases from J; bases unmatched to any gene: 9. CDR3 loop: CSVERAGQGGGYTF. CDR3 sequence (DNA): TGCAGCGTTGAAAGGGCGGGACAGGGAGGCGGCTACACCTTC.

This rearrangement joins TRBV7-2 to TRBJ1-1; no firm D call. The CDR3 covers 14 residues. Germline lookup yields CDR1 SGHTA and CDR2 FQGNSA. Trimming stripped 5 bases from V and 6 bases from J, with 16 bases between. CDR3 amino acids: CASSPSQGRAEAFF. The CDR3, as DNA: TGTGCCAGCAGCCCCTCCCAAGGGAGAGCTGAAGCTTTCTTT. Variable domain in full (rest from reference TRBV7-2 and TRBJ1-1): GAGVSQSPSNKVTEKGKDVELRCDPISGHTALYWYRQSLGQGLEFLIYFQGNSAPDKSGLPSDRFSAERTGGSVSTLTIQRTQQEDSAVYLCASSPSQGRAEAFFGQGTRLTVV.

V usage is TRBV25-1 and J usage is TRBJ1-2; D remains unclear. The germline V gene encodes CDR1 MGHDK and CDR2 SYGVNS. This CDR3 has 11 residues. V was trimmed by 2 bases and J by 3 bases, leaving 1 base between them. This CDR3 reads CASSEHYGYTF. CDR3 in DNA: TGTGCCAGCAGTGAACACTATGGCTACACCTTC.

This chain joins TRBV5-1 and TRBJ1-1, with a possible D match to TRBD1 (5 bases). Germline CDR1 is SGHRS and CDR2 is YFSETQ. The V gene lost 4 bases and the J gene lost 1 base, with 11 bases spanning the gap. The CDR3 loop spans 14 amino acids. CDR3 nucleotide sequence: TGCGCCAGCAGCCGGGGACGGTCGAACACTGAAGCTTTCTTT. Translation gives CASSRGRSNTEAFF.

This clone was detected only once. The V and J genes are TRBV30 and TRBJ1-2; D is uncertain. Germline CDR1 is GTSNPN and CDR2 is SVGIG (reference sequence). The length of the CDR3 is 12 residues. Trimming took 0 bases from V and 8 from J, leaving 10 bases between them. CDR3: CAWSVVTEGYTF. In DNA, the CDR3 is TGTGCCTGGAGTGTTGTCACGGAGGGCTACACCTTC. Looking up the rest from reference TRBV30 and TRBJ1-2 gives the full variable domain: SQTIHQWPATLVQPVGSPLSLECTVEGTSNPNLYWYRQAAGRGLQLLFYSVGIGQISSEVPQNLSASRPQDRQFILSSKKLLLSDSGFYLCAWSVVTEGYTFGSGTRLTVV.

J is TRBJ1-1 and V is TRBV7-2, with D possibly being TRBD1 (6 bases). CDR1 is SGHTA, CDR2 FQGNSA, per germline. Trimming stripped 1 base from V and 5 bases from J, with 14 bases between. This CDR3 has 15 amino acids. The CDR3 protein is CASSLGGRRGTEAFF. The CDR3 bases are TGTGCCAGCAGCTTAGGAGGTCGGAGGGGGACTGAAGCTTTCTTT.

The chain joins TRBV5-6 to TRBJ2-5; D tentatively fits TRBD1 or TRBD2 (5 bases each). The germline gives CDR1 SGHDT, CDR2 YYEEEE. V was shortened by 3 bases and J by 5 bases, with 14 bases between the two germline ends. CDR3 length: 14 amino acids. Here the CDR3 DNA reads TGTGCCAGCAGCTCCTTAAGAGGGGTTGAGACCCAGTACTTC. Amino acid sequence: CASSSLRGVETQYF.

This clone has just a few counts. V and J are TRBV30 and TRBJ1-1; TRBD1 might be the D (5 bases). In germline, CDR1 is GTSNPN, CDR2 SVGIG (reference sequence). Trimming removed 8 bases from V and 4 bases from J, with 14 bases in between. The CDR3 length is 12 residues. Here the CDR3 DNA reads TGTGCCGGCAGGGATTTGGCCACTGAAGCTTTCTTT. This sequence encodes CAGRDLATEAFF.

The CDR3 region is CASSFTRLDIQYF. Written as DNA, the CDR3 is TGTGCCAGCAGTTTCACACGTCTCGACATTCAGTACTTC. The rearrangement joins TRBV27 to TRBJ2-4; D unclear. Trimming shortened V by 3 bases and J by 8 bases, and 11 bases separated the two germline ends. This CDR3 is 13 amino acids long. From germline, CDR1 is MNHEY and CDR2 SMNVEV (reference sequence).

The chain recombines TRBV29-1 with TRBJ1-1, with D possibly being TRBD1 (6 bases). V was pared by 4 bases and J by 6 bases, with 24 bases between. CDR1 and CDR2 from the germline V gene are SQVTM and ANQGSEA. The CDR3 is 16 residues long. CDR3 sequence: CSVAGGPRGATPEAFF. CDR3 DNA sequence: TGCAGCGTTGCCGGAGGCCCGAGGGGGGCAACCCCTGAAGCTTTCTTT.

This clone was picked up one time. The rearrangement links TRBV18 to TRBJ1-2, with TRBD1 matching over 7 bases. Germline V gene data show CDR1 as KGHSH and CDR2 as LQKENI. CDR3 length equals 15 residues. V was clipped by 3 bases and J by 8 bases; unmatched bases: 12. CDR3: CASSPDRAVVEGYTF. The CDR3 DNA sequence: TGTGCCAGCTCACCTGACAGGGCGGTAGTAGAGGGCTACACCTTC.

The DNA for the CDR3 is TGTGCCAGCAGCTTGAAAGTCTCTGGGGCCAACGTCCTGACTTTC. Protein product: CASSLKVSGANVLTF. The chain recombines TRBV5-6 with TRBJ2-6; D remains unclear. The CDR3 contains 15 residues. Germline CDR1 and CDR2: SGHDT and YYEEEE. V gave up 1 base and J gave up 0 bases, with 5 bases separating them.

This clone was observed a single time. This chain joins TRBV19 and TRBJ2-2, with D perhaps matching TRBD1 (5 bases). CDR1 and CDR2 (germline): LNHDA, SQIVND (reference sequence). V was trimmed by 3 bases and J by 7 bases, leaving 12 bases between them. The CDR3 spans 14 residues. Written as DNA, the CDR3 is TGTGCCAGTAGTATCCAGGGTGAGAACGGGGAGCTGTTTTTT. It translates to CASSIQGENGELFF. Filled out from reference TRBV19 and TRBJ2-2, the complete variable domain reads DGGITQSPKYLFRKEGQNVTLSCEQNLNHDAMYWYRQDPGQGLRLIYYSQIVNDFQKGDIAEGYSVSREKKESFPLTVTSAQKNPTAFYLCASSIQGENGELFFGEGSRLTVL.

The CDR3 sequence: CASSQDFDRGVEAFF. CDR3 DNA sequence: TGCGCCAGCAGCCAAGATTTCGACAGGGGGGTGGAAGCTTTCTTT. The chain joins TRBV4-3 to TRBJ1-1, with 9 positions matching TRBD1. Germline assignment: CDR1 LGHNA and CDR2 YSLEER. The CDR3 length is 15 residues. V lost 0 bases to trimming and J lost 8 bases; unmatched junction nucleotides: 7.

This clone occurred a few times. The CDR3 here is CASSTGQNQPQHF. Written as DNA, the CDR3 is TGTGCCAGCAGCACGGGACAAAATCAGCCCCAGCATTTT. The chain uses TRBV5-4 and TRBJ1-5; D may be TRBD1 (6 bases). CDR3 length: 13 residues. Trimming left V 4 bases short and J 4 bases short, with 9 bases between. Germline-derived CDR1 and CDR2 are SGHNT and YYREEE (reference sequence).

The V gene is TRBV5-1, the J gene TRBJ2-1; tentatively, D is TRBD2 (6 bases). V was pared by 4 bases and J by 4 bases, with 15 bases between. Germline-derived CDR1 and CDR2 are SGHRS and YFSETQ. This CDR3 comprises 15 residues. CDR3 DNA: TGCGCCAGCAGCGTCGGGGGTTCAGAGTACAATGAGCAGTTCTTC. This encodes CASSVGGSEYNEQFF.